What follows are 23 T cell receptor beta chains derived from one specimen sequenced in a study of blood T cell repertoires in COVID-19. Only in-frame clones appear in the TCRdb table, and some are missing; sequencing was by immunoSEQ multiplex PCR. This table holds just over 150,000 clones, 80% found once. Input material: peripheral blood. These TCRs come from a man between 60 and 75 years old with acute or convalescent COVID-19.

Only a few counts were recorded for this clone. V usage is TRBV3-1 (or the pseudogene TRBV3-2) and J usage is TRBJ2-1, with D possibly being TRBD2 (6 bases). CDR3 length equals 16 residues. V lost 1 base and J 6 bases, leaving 16 bases between the germline ends. Looked up from germline, CDR1 is LGHDT and CDR2 is YNNKEL (reference sequence). CDR3 protein: CASSQGISGLINEQFF. The CDR3 DNA is TGTGCCAGCAGCCAAGGAATTAGCGGCTTAATCAATGAGCAGTTCTTC.

A few counts support this clone. This chain links TRBV5-4 with TRBJ1-2; 9 positions match TRBD1. CDR3 size: 18 residues. Germline V gene sequence: CDR1 SGHNT, CDR2 YYREEE (reference sequence). The junction had 18 bases not matched to a gene; V was cut back by 6 bases and J by 3 bases. CDR3 nucleotides: TGTGCCAGCACCTCCTCGGGGGGGACAGGGATTAAATACTATGGCTACACCTTC. This translates into CASTSSGGTGIKYYGYTF.

The chain carries TRBV6-5 and TRBJ1-2; D may be TRBD1 (5 bases). Trimming cost V 0 bases and J 4 bases, with 9 bases left between them. The CDR3 loop spans 14 amino acids. CDR1 MNHEY and CDR2 SVGAGI come from the germline V gene. The DNA for the CDR3 is TGTGCCAGCAGTTACTCAACAGGAGCCTATGGCTACACCTTC. As protein: CASSYSTGAYGYTF.

The chain links TRBV6-5 to TRBJ2-3, with D possibly matching TRBD2 (5 bases). Between the trimmed V and J ends, which lost 5 bases and 6 bases, there was a span of 15 bases. From germline, CDR1 is MNHEY and CDR2 SVGAGI. The CDR3 runs 14 residues. The DNA of the CDR3 is TGTGCCAGCAGTAACCCACGAGGCGGGGATACGCAGTATTTT. Translating it yields CASSNPRGGDTQYF.

The V call is TRBV23-1, the J call TRBJ1-6; TRBD1 might be the D (5 bases). TRBV23-1 falls under the ORF class, with uncertain function. Trimming removed 0 bases at V and 5 bases at J, with 17 bases between. The CDR3 loop spans 18 amino acids. CDR3 in amino acids: CASSQSADSGPDNSPLHF. Here the CDR3 DNA reads TGCGCCAGCAGTCAATCGGCCGACTCAGGGCCCGATAATTCACCCCTCCACTTT.

This chain links TRBV6-2 or TRBV6-3 with TRBJ2-6; tentatively, D is TRBD2 (5 bases). From germline, CDR1 is MNHEY and CDR2 SVGEGT. Trimming stripped 2 bases from V and 4 bases from J, with 12 bases between. CDR3 length equals 16 residues. The CDR3 DNA follows: TGTGCCAGCAGTTACGGCGGGTCGAGAGGGGCCAACGTCCTGACTTTC. Translating gives CASSYGGSRGANVLTF.

The chain couples TRBV19 to TRBJ1-6, with D uncertain. Germline assignment: CDR1 LNHDA and CDR2 SQIVND (reference sequence). Trimming stripped 10 bases from V and 0 bases from J, with 10 bases between. The CDR3 is 14 amino acids. The DNA of the CDR3 is TGTGCCACTACAGCCCGCTCCTATAATTCACCCCTCCACTTT. Protein product: CATTARSYNSPLHF. The variable domain in full, completed from reference TRBV19 and TRBJ1-6, reads DGGITQSPKYLFRKEGQNVTLSCEQNLNHDAMYWYRQDPGQGLRLIYYSQIVNDFQKGDIAEGYSVSREKKESFPLTVTSAQKNPTAFYLCATTARSYNSPLHFGNGTRLTVT.

The chain uses TRBV27 and TRBJ2-7; 7 nucleotides agree with TRBD2. Germline V gene sequence: CDR1 MNHEY, CDR2 SMNVEV (reference sequence). The length of the CDR3 is 15 residues. The ends lost 3 bases at V and 3 bases at J; junction bases unmatched: 8. CDR3 DNA sequence: TGTGCCAGCAGTTTGCGGGCGGGAGCAAACTACGAGCAGTACTTC. Translated: CASSLRAGANYEQYF.

The chain links TRBV10-3 to TRBJ2-2, with a weak D call TRBD1 (6 bases). Trimming cost V 2 bases and J 6 bases, with 13 bases left between them. The CDR3 runs to 15 residues. Germline V gene lookup returns CDR1 ENHRY and CDR2 SYGVKD. The CDR3 spells CAISEHRVNSGELFF. In nucleotides, the CDR3 is TGTGCCATCAGTGAGCACAGGGTAAATTCCGGGGAGCTGTTTTTT.

This chain connects TRBV4-3 to TRBJ1-2; 8 nucleotides match TRBD1. Germline V lookup: CDR1 LGHNA, CDR2 YSLEER. V gave up 0 bases and J gave up 4 bases; unmatched junction bases: 1. CDR3 length: 14 residues. Here the CDR3 DNA reads TGCGCCAGCAGCCAAGATGGACAGGGCTATGGCTACACCTTC. Translation gives CASSQDGQGYGYTF.

The chain combines TRBV7-2 with TRBJ1-5, with a tentative D call TRBD1 (5 bases). Germline CDR1 reads SGHTA; CDR2 reads FQGNSA. Trimming removed 1 base at V and 6 bases at J, with 16 bases between. The CDR3 loop spans 16 amino acids. In DNA, the CDR3 is TGTGCCAGCAGCTTAGGGGAGGGGAGTTTGGGTCAGCCCCAGCATTTT. This translates into CASSLGEGSLGQPQHF.

The chain uses TRBV5-1 and TRBJ2-7, with D possibly TRBD2 on 5 matching bases. The V end lost 4 bases, the J end lost 2 bases, and 13 bases lay between the germline ends. CDR1 and CDR2 (germline): SGHRS, YFSETQ. This CDR3 region has 14 residues. The CDR3 loop reads CASSLASGAYEQYF. DNA of the CDR3: TGCGCCAGCAGCCTCGCGTCCGGGGCCTACGAGCAGTACTTC.

V usage is TRBV28 and J usage is TRBJ2-7; D not resolved. Germline CDR1 and CDR2: MDHEN and SYDVKM. V lost 7 bases, J lost 3 bases, and 13 bases lay in between. This CDR3 has 13 residues. CDR3 amino acids: CASTDGLDYEQYF. CDR3 bases: TGTGCCAGCACGGATGGGCTCGACTACGAGCAGTACTTC.

The chain combines TRBV24-1 with TRBJ2-2; 14 nucleotides agree with TRBD2. The CDR3 length is 15 residues. CDR1 KGHDR and CDR2 SFDVKD come from the germline V gene. V trimming: 7 bases; J trimming: 9 bases; junction bases outside the gene matches: 6. Here the CDR3 reads CATSSGTSGSRELFF. CDR3 coding DNA: TGTGCCACCAGCTCCGGGACTAGCGGGAGCAGGGAGCTGTTTTTT.

In nucleotides, the CDR3 is TGTGCCAGCAGCGGACAGGGGGCGCGGAATAATGAAAAACTGTTTTTT. As protein: CASSGQGARNNEKLFF. The V call is TRBV2, the J call TRBJ1-4, with 11 positions matching TRBD1. From germline, CDR1 is SNHLY and CDR2 FYNNEI. The CDR3 runs 16 residues. V shed 6 bases and J 4 bases; nucleotides not matched to a gene: 7.

The chain carries TRBV6-5 and TRBJ1-1; perhaps TRBD1 as D (5 bases). Germline lookup yields CDR1 MNHEY and CDR2 SVGAGI. V was shortened by 4 bases and J by 1 base, with 7 bases between the two germline ends. The CDR3 sequence is 13 residues long. The CDR3 nucleotides are TGTGCCAGCAGTTCTACAGGGAACACTGAAGCTTTCTTT. Translated, it gives CASSSTGNTEAFF.

The rearrangement uses TRBV10-3 and TRBJ1-5; D unclear. Between the trimmed V and J ends, which lost 4 bases and 3 bases, there was a span of 10 bases. CDR1 and CDR2 (germline): ENHRY, SYGVKD. This CDR3 region has 14 residues. The CDR3 DNA sequence: TGTGCCATCAGTGTCGGGGATTCCAATCAGCCCCAGCATTTT. Translated, it gives CAISVGDSNQPQHF.

V gene TRBV23-1 combines with J gene TRBJ2-1; D is perhaps TRBD1 (5 bases). TRBV23-1 qualifies as an ORF whose function is uncertain. The CDR3 runs 16 residues. Trimming removed 0 bases at V and 6 bases at J, with 15 bases between. In DNA, the CDR3 is TGCGCCAGCAGTCAATCCCGGCAGGGTGTATGCAATGAGCAGTTCTTC. Encoded protein: CASSQSRQGVCNEQFF.

The chain employs TRBV19 and TRBJ1-2, with D hard to call. The CDR3 length is 17 residues. V dropped 6 bases and J dropped 7 bases, with 27 bases sitting between them. CDR1 is LNHDA and CDR2 is SQIVND in the germline V gene (reference sequence). The CDR3 DNA reads as TGTGCCAGTAGCCGGGCGGGATCAACTACTATGTTCCGTGGCTACACCTTC. Translation: CASSRAGSTTMFRGYTF. Full variable domain (outside the CDR3, taken from reference TRBV19 and TRBJ1-2): DGGITQSPKYLFRKEGQNVTLSCEQNLNHDAMYWYRQDPGQGLRLIYYSQIVNDFQKGDIAEGYSVSREKKESFPLTVTSAQKNPTAFYLCASSRAGSTTMFRGYTFGSGTRLTVV.

The rearrangement joins TRBV9 to TRBJ1-6; perhaps TRBD1 as D (5 bases). The CDR3 covers 15 residues. Per the germline V gene, CDR1 is SGDLS and CDR2 is YYNGEE. V shed 0 bases and J shed 5 bases, with 9 bases lying between them. CDR3 in DNA: TGTGCCAGCAGCGTAGGGGGGGTGGATAATTCACCCCTCCACTTT. Its translation is CASSVGGVDNSPLHF.

The chain links TRBV2 to TRBJ1-5; maybe TRBD1 (5 bases). V gave up 8 bases and J gave up 5 bases, with 16 bases separating them. CDR1 and CDR2 (germline): SNHLY, FYNNEI. This CDR3 is 14 amino acids long. This CDR3 reads CASAGGYGDQPQHF. The CDR3 bases are TGTGCCAGCGCTGGGGGGTATGGGGATCAGCCCCAGCATTTT.

The chain recombines TRBV7-2 with TRBJ1-3; D is undetermined. Germline values: CDR1 SGHTA, CDR2 FQGNSA. Between the trimmed V and J ends, which lost 5 bases and 8 bases, there was a span of 10 bases. The CDR3 contains 12 residues. CDR3 nucleotides: TGTGCCAGCAGCCGAAATCGGGACACCATATATTTT. Translating gives CASSRNRDTIYF. Looking up the rest from reference TRBV7-2 and TRBJ1-3 gives the full variable domain: GAGVSQSPSNKVTEKGKDVELRCDPISGHTALYWYRQSLGQGLEFLIYFQGNSAPDKSGLPSDRFSAERTGGSVSTLTIQRTQQEDSAVYLCASSRNRDTIYFGEGSWLTVV.

The chain joins TRBV4-3 to TRBJ2-7, with D possibly being TRBD1 (5 bases). Germline V gene sequence: CDR1 LGHNA, CDR2 YSLEER. CDR3 length: 13 amino acids. Trimming removed 5 bases at V and 7 bases at J, with 15 bases between. The CDR3 DNA sequence: TGCGCCAGCAGCTCTCAGGCAGGGTGGGAGCAGTACTTC. As protein: CASSSQAGWEQYF.